This T cell receptor (beta chain) was recorded in a study of response to subunit inactivated influenza vaccine listed by TCRdb under 2018. For context, the study as a whole: Deep quantitative T cell receptor repertoire profiling was used in the study to track responses to a trivalent subunit inactivated influenza vaccine. Overall results and qualifications from the work: The authors suggested that each seasonal influenza vaccination may recruit only a limited number of new T cells.

What the time point label conveys for this sample: 45 days after influenza vaccine administration. The CDR3 numbers 13 residues from cysteine through phenylalanine. The DNA shown is the 39-base CDR3, in frame from base 1. CDR1 and CDR2, looked up from the germline V gene, are SGHTA and FQGNSA. V lost 5 bases and J lost 7 bases; the stretch between them is 12 bases long. This clonotype was observed a few times. Its cognate antigen has yet to be identified. It has no much larger one-base neighbor in the sample; base qualities were not kept. Library creation used RT-PCR. The run used an Illumina HiSeq 2500. TCRdb cleaned the public reads at Q25 with fastp, built clones with MiXCR and kept in-frame beta chains. CDR3 protein duplicates are merged, each entry listing the most common genes and DNA. The sample table records about half a million distinct CDR3 sequences; over 9.5% of these occur just once. Roughly 12% of the sample comes from the top ten.

Specimen: PBMCs from blood, collected roughly 46 days after vaccination. The origin of this receptor is a man over 45 who received an inactivated influenza vaccine. Donor details come from another sample of the same person, matched by shared clones. Rearrangement joined TRBV7-2 to TRBJ2-4, and TRBD1 may be the D gene, going by 5 matching bases. Read as DNA, the sequence is TGTGCCAGCAGCCTAGGGGCCCGGAACATTCAGTACTTC. Its translation reads: CASSLGARNIQYF.